This T cell receptor beta chain derives from a study of T cells after yellow fever vaccination. Overall study context: Fractions containing few cells were prepared with SMART-Seq v4 Ultra Low Input.

Study findings and constraints: Most primary-vaccination clones recurred post-booster (just under 98% CD4, around 86% CD8).

Germline loops: CDR1 MNHNY, CDR2 SVGAGI (reference sequence). Trimming left V 1 base short and J 8 bases short, with 11 bases between. This CDR3 comprises 14 residues. This clonotype was seen at least ten times. Its antigen is not identified. As TCR cDNA was made by 5'RACE template switching, a universal primer site and UMIs were added. One entry per CDR3 protein, called by TCRdb with MiXCR from the 5' RACE reads. The table records 250,000 or so distinct CDR3 sequences, approximately 3.6% of them present only once. The chain is built from TRBV6-6 and TRBJ1-4; D remains unclear. The sequence came from a man between 18 and 35 years old who received the YFV17D yellow fever vaccine. This specimen consisted of PBMCs, obtained 15 days after the yellow fever booster vaccination. The DNA for the CDR3 is TGTGCCAGCAGTTACTTGAGAGGGAGAGAAAAACTGTTTTTT. Protein product: CASSYLRGREKLFF.